Listed here is a single T cell receptor (beta chain). Its specificity is unknown. Other DNA sequences in this specimen translate into the identical CDR3. Data came from immunoSEQ multiplex PCR; TCRdb stores just in-frame clones and leaves some out. The repertoire has about 50,000 clones, more than 75% of them found once; the top ten carry 1% to 1.5%. These data belong to a study of OX40 agonist ivuxolimab in advanced cancers. CDR3 size: 14 residues. The trim removed 5 bases at V and 3 bases at J, leaving 5 bases unmatched. Germline CDR1 reads SEHNR; CDR2 reads FQNEAQ (reference sequence). Study findings and constraints: Low normalized T-cell clonal expansion also characterized some of the nonresponders.

J is TRBJ2-7 and V is TRBV7-9; 9 bases map to TRBD1. The sample in question was CD4+ or CD8+ T cells sorted from blood, obtained in a trial of the OX40 agonist ivuxolimab. The TCR was taken from an adult with an advanced solid tumor such as melanoma, head and neck, liver or kidney cancer. The CDR3 DNA reads as TGTGCCAGCAGCCCTGGGACAGGGCTCTACGAGCAGTACTTC. This sequence encodes CASSPGTGLYEQYF.